The T cell receptor (beta chain) described here comes from a study of vaccination effects on CD4 cells after COVID-19. Worth noting for this clone: What it binds is unknown.

Sequencing followed a ViraFEST assay step that expanded antigen-specific CD4+ T cells with viral peptide pools. CD4+ T cells were isolated after 10 days of culture. Wells each received 2.2 million or so PBMC, cultured with approximately 9.1 IU/ml IL-2 and about 9 ug/ml peptides. Study-wide results and limits: Clones that were induced by infection or by vaccine showed marked contraction late after vaccination. There was only 1 of 255 vaccine-induced clones in healthy vaccinees that cross-reacted with common cold coronaviruses.

Germline V gene data show CDR1 as LNHNV and CDR2 as YYDKDF (reference sequence). The CDR3 sequence is 13 residues long. The V and J ends lost 0 bases and 6 bases, in that order; junction bases with no gene match: 0. The protocol was immunoSEQ multiplex PCR, while the TCRdb copy is restricted to in-frame clones and leaves out a portion. Counted here are 70,000 to 95,000 clones, roughly 72% occurring once; the ten biggest clones make up about 1.7%. Sample: CD4+ T cells from PBMCs cultured with HCoV-229E spike peptides, taken before COVID-19 vaccination. This receptor was taken from a human donor who received a COVID-19 vaccine. This rearrangement joins TRBV15 to TRBJ2-3; 7 bases map to TRBD2. The DNA for the CDR3 is TGTGCCACCAGCAGAGATAGCGGGGATACGCAGTATTTT. Translation gives CATSRDSGDTQYF.